This TCR beta chain was retrieved from a study of shared clonotypes between healthy human individuals. Turning to the study itself: Every donor yielded three CD4 naive, three CD4 memory, two CD8 naive and one CD8 memory plate.

V was clipped by 6 bases and J by 5 bases; unmatched bases: 11. The CDR3 contains 17 residues. Per germline, CDR1 LNHDA and CDR2 SQIVND (reference sequence). Assay used: immunoSEQ multiplex PCR; TCRdb lists only in-frame clones, some missing. The table has about 2.3 million clones, 92% seen once. Sequencing was done on a sample of naive CD4+ T cells from PBMCs. Subset specified: CD45RA+ positively selected. The TCR sequence derives from a man aged 18 to 29 in good health. Some clones in this sample may be carry-over from other donors' samples. The J gene is TRBJ2-2, the V gene TRBV19; 11 positions agree with TRBD2. The CDR3 bases are TGTGCCAGTAGCCTGACTAGCGGGAATGGGTTGACCGGGGAGCTGTTTTTT. It specifies CASSLTSGNGLTGELFF.